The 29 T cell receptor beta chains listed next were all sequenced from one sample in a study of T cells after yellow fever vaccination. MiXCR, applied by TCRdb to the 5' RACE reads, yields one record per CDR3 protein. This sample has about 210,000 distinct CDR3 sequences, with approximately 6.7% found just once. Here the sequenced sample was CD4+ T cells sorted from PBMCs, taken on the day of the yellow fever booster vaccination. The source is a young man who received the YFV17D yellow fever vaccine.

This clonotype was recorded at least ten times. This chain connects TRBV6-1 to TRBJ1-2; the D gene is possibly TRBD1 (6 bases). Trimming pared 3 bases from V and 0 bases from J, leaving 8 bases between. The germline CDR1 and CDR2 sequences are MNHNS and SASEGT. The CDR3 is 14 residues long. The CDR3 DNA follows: TGTGCCAGCAGTGAGGACAGTTCTAACTATGGCTACACCTTC. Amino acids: CASSEDSSNYGYTF.

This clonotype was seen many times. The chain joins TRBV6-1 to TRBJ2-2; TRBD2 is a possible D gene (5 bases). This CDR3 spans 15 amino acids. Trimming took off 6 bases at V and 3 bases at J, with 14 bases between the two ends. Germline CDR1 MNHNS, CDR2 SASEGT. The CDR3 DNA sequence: TGTGCCAGCAGGGGGTTAGCGAAGTACACCGGGGAGCTGTTTTTT. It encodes CASRGLAKYTGELFF.

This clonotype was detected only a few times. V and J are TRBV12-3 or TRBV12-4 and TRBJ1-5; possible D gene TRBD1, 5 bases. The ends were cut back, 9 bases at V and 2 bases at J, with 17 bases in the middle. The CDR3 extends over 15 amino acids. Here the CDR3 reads CASGGLSYGNQPQHF. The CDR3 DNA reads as TGTGCCAGTGGGGGATTAAGTTATGGCAATCAGCCCCAGCATTTT.

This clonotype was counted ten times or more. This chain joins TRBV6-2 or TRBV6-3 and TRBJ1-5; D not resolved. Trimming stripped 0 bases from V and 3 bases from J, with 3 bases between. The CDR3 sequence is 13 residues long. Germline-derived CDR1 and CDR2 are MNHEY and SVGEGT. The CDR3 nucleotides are TGTGCCAGCAGTTACTCAAACAATCAGCCCCAGCATTTT. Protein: CASSYSNNQPQHF.

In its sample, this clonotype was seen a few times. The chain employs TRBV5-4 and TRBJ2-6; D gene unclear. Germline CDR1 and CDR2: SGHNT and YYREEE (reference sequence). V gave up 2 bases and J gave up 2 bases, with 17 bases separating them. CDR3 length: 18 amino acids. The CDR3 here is CASSFISSILAGANVLTF. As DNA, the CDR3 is TGTGCCAGCAGCTTCATTAGCAGTATTCTGGCTGGGGCCAACGTCCTGACTTTC. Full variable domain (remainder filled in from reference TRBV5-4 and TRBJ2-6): ETGVTQSPTHLIKTRGQQVTLRCSSQSGHNTVSWYQQALGQGPQFIFQYYREEENGRGNFPPRFSGLQFPNYSSELNVNALELDDSALYLCASSFISSILAGANVLTFGAGSRLTVL.

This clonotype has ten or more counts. The CDR3 protein is CASSSTGGSNQPQHF. CDR3 bases: TGTGCCAGCAGCTCGACAGGGGGCTCCAATCAGCCCCAGCATTTT. This chain connects TRBV7-2 to TRBJ1-5; the match to TRBD1 covers 10 bases. V gave up 4 bases and J gave up 3 bases; unmatched junction bases: 3. CDR1 is SGHTA, CDR2 FQGNSA, per germline. This CDR3 spans 15 amino acids.

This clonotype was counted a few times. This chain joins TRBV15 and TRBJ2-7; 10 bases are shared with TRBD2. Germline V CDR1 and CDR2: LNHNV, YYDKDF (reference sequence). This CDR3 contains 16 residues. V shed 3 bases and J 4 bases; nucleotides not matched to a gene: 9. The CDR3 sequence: CATSSGSGLAEYEQYF. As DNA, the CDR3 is TGTGCCACCAGCAGTGGGTCAGGACTAGCGGAATACGAGCAGTACTTC.

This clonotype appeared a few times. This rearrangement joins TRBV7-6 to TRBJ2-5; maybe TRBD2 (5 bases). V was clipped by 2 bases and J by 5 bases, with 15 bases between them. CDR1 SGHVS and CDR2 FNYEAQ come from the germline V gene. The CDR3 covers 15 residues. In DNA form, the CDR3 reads TGTGCCAGCAGCTTACGGGAAACGTATCGGGAGACCCAGTACTTC. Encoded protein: CASSLRETYRETQYF.

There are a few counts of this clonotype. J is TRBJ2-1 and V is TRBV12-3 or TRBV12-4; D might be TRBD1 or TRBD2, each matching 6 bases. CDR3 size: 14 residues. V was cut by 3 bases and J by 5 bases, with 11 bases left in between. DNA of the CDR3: TGTGCCAGCAGTTTTGGGGGGCGGAACAATGAGCAGTTCTTC. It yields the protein CASSFGGRNNEQFF.

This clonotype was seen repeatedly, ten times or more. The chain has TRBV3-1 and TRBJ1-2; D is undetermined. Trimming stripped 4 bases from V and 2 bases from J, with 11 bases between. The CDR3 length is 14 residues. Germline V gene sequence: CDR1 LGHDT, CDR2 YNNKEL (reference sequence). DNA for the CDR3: TGTGCCAGCAGCCCTCTAGAGACCAACTATGGCTACACCTTC. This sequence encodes CASSPLETNYGYTF.

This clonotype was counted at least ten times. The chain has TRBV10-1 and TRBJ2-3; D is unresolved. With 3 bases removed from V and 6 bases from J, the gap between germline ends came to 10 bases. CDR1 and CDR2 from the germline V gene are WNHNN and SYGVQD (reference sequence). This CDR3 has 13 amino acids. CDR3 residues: CASSEGGLDTQYF. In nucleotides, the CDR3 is TGCGCCAGCAGTGAAGGTGGTTTGGATACGCAGTATTTT.

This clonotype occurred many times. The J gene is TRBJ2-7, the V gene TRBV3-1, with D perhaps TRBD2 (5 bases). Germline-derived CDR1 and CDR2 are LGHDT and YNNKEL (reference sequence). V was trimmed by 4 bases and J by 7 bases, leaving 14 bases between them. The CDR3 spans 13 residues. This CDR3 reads CASSRREEGEQYF. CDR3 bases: TGTGCCAGCAGCCGACGGGAAGAAGGGGAGCAGTACTTC.

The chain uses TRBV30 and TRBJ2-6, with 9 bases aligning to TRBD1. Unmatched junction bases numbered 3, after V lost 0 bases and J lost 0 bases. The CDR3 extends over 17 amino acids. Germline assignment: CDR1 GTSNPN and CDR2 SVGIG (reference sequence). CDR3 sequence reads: CAWSVGDRVSGANVLTF. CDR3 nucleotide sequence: TGTGCCTGGAGTGTTGGGGACAGGGTCTCTGGGGCCAACGTCCTGACTTTC.

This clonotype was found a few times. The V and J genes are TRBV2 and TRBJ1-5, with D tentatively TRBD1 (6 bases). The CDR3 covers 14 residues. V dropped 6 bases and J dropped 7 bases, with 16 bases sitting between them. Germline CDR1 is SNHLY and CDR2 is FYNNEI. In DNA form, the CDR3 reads TGTGCCAGCAGGGATCCCAGGGGAGACCAGCCCCAGCATTTT. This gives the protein CASRDPRGDQPQHF.

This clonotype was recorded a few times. The CDR3 loop is CASSAVGPDTQYF. The CDR3 coding sequence is TGTGCCAGCAGCGCCGTGGGGCCAGATACGCAGTATTTT. The genes are TRBV7-3 and TRBJ2-3; D is possibly TRBD1 (5 bases). Germline lookup yields CDR1 SGHTA and CDR2 FQGTGA. Trimming stripped 5 bases from V and 4 bases from J, with 10 bases between. The CDR3 is 13 amino acids.

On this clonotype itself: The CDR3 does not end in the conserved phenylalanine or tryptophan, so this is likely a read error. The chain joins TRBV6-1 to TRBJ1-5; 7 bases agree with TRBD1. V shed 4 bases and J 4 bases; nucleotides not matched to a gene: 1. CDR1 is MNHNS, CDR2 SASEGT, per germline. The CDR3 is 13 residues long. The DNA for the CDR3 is TGTGCCAGCAGTGGGACAGGAAATCAGCCCCAGCATTAT. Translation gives CASSGTGNQPQHY.

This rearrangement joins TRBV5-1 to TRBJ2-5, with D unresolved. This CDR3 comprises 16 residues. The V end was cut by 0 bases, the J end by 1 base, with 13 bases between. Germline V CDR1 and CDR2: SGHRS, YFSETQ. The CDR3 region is CASSLGPTPTQETQYF. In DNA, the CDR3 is TGCGCCAGCAGCTTGGGCCCGACACCCACCCAAGAGACCCAGTACTTC. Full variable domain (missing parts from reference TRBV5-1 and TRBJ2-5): KAGVTQTPRYLIKTRGQQVTLSCSPISGHRSVSWYQQTPGQGLQFLFEYFSETQRNKGNFPGRFSGRQFSNSRSEMNVSTLELGDSALYLCASSLGPTPTQETQYFGPGTRLLVL.

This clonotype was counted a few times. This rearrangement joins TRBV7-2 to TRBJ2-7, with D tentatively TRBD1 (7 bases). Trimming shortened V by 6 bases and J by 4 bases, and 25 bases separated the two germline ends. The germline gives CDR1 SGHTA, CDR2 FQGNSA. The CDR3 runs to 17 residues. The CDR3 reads CASRPTGSKAGGYEQYF. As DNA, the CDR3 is TGTGCCAGCAGGCCCACCGGGAGTAAGGCAGGGGGTTACGAGCAGTACTTC.

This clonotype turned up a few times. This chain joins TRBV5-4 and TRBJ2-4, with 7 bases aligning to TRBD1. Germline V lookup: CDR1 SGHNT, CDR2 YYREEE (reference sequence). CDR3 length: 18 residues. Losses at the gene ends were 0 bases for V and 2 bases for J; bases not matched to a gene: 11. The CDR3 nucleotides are TGTGCCAGCAGCTTGGCCTCCGACAGGGAAGGAACCAAAAACATTCAGTACTTC. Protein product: CASSLASDREGTKNIQYF. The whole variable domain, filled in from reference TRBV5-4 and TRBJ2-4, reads ETGVTQSPTHLIKTRGQQVTLRCSSQSGHNTVSWYQQALGQGPQFIFQYYREEENGRGNFPPRFSGLQFPNYSSELNVNALELDDSALYLCASSLASDREGTKNIQYFGAGTRLSVL.

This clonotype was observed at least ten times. The CDR3 region has the DNA TGCAGCGTTGAAATTGCGGAGACGAACGAGCAGTACTTC. This sequence encodes CSVEIAETNEQYF. The rearrangement joins TRBV29-1 to TRBJ2-7; D is undetermined. Germline V lookup: CDR1 SQVTM, CDR2 ANQGSEA. V was clipped by 2 bases and J by 5 bases, with 13 bases between them. This CDR3 comprises 13 residues.

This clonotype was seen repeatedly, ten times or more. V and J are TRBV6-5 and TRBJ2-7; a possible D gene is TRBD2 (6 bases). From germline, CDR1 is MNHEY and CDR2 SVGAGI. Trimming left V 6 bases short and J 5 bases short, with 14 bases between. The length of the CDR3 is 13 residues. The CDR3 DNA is TGTGCCAGCAGAGCCGCGGGGATCAACGAGCAGTACTTC. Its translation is CASRAAGINEQYF.

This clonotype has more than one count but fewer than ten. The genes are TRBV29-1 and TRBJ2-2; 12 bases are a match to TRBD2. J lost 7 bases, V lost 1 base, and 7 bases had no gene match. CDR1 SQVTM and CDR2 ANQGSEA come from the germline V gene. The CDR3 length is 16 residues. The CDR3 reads CSVEVPASGRVGELFF. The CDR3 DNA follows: TGCAGCGTTGAAGTCCCGGCTAGCGGGAGGGTCGGGGAGCTGTTTTTT.

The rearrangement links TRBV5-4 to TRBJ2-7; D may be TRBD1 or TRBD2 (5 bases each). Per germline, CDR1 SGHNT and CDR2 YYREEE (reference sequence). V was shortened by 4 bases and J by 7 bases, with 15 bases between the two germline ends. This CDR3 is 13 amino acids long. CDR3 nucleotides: TGTGCCAGCAGCAGGGACCCTCTGGGGGAGCAGTACTTC. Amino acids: CASSRDPLGEQYF.

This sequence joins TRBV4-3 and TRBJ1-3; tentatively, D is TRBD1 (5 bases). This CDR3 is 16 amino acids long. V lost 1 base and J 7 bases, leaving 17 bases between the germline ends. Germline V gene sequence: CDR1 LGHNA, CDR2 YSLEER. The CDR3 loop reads CASSQAIEGALNTIYF. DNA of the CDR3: TGCGCCAGCAGCCAAGCAATCGAAGGGGCCCTGAACACCATATATTTT.

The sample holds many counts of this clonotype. CDR3 bases: TGTGCCAGCAGTTTCAAGGAAAACACTGAAGCTTTCTTT. Amino acids: CASSFKENTEAFF. The rearrangement joins TRBV12-3 or TRBV12-4 to TRBJ1-1; D call uncertain. V was pared by 3 bases and J by 2 bases, with 7 bases between. CDR3 size: 13 residues.

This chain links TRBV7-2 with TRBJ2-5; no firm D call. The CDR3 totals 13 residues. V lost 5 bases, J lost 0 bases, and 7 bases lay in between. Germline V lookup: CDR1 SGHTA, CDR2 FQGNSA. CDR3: CASSPRHQETQYF. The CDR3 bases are TGTGCCAGCAGCCCCCGGCACCAAGAGACCCAGTACTTC. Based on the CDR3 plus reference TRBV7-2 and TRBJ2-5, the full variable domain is GAGVSQSPSNKVTEKGKDVELRCDPISGHTALYWYRQSLGQGLEFLIYFQGNSAPDKSGLPSDRFSAERTGGSVSTLTIQRTQQEDSAVYLCASSPRHQETQYFGPGTRLLVL.

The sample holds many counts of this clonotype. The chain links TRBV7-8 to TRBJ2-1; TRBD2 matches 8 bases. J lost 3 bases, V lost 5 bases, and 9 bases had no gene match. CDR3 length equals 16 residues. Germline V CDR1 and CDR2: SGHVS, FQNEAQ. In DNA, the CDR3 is TGTGCCAGCAGCCGGGGTAGCGGGACCCACTACAATGAGCAGTTCTTC. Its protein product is CASSRGSGTHYNEQFF.

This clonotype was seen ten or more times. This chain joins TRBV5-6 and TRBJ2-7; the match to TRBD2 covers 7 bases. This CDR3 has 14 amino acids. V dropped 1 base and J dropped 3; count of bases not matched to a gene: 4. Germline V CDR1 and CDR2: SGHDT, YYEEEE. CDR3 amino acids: CASSLSAGDYEQYF. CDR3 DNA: TGTGCCAGCAGCTTGTCTGCGGGAGACTACGAGCAGTACTTC. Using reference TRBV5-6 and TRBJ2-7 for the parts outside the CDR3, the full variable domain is DAGVTQSPTHLIKTRGQQVTLRCSPKSGHDTVSWYQQALGQGPQFIFQYYEEEERQRGNFPDRFSGHQFPNYSSELNVNALLLGDSALYLCASSLSAGDYEQYFGPGTRLTVT.

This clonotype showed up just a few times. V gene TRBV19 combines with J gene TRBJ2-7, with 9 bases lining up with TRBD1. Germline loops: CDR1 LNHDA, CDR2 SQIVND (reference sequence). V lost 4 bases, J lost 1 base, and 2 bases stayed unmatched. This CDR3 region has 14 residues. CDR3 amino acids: CASSNGQGSYEQYF. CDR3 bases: TGTGCCAGTAGTAACGGACAGGGGTCCTACGAGCAGTACTTC. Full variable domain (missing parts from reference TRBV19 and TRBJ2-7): DGGITQSPKYLFRKEGQNVTLSCEQNLNHDAMYWYRQDPGQGLRLIYYSQIVNDFQKGDIAEGYSVSREKKESFPLTVTSAQKNPTAFYLCASSNGQGSYEQYFGPGTRLTVT.